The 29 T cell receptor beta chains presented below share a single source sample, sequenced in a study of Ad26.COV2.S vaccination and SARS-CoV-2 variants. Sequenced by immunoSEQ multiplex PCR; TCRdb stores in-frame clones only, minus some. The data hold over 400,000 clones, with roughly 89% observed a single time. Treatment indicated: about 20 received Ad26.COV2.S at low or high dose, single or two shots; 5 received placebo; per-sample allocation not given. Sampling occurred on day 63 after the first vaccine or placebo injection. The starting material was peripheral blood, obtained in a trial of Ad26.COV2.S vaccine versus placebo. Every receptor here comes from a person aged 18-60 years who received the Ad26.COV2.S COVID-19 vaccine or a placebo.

CDR3 in DNA: TGTGCCAGCACCATCGCCTTGGGGGTCCCGGGGGCGAACACCGGGGAGCTGTTTTTT. Its protein is CASTIALGVPGANTGELFF. The gene calls are TRBV2 and TRBJ2-2; weak D call: TRBD2 (6 bases). V lost 7 bases to trimming and J lost 0 bases, with 24 bases between them. CDR3 size: 19 residues. Germline loops: CDR1 SNHLY, CDR2 FYNNEI.

The CDR3 protein is CSATDSYNQPQHF. The DNA for the CDR3 is TGCAGCGCAACAGACAGCTACAATCAGCCCCAGCATTTT. The chain carries TRBV29-1 and TRBJ1-5, with D maybe TRBD1 (5 bases). Germline values: CDR1 SQVTM, CDR2 ANQGSEA. This CDR3 comprises 13 residues. Trimming pared 7 bases from V and 3 bases from J, leaving 13 bases between.

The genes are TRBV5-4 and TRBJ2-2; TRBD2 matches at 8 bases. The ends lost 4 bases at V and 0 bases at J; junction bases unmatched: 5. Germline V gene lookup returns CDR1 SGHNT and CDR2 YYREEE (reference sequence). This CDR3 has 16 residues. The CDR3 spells CASSRSGGSNTGELFF. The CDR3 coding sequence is TGTGCCAGCAGCCGGAGCGGGGGCTCGAACACCGGGGAGCTGTTTTTT. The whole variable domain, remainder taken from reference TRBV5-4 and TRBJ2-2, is ETGVTQSPTHLIKTRGQQVTLRCSSQSGHNTVSWYQQALGQGPQFIFQYYREEENGRGNFPPRFSGLQFPNYSSELNVNALELDDSALYLCASSRSGGSNTGELFFGEGSRLTVL.

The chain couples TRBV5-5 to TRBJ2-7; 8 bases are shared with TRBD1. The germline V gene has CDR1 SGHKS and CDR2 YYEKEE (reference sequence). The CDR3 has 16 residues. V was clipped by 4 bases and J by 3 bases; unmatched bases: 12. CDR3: CASSMLPGQEYYEQYF. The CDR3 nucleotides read TGTGCCAGCAGCATGCTGCCGGGACAGGAATACTACGAGCAGTACTTC.

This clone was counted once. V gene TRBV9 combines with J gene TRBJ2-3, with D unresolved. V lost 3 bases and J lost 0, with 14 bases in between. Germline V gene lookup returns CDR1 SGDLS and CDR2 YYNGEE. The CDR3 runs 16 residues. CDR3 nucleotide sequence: TGTGCCAGCAGCGATGATGGGCAGACTAGCACAGATACGCAGTATTTT. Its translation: CASSDDGQTSTDTQYF. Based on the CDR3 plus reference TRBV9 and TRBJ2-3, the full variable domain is DSGVTQTPKHLITATGQRVTLRCSPRSGDLSVYWYQQSLDQGLQFLIQYYNGEERAKGNILERFSAQQFPDLHSELNLSSLELGDSALYFCASSDDGQTSTDTQYFGPGTRLTVL.

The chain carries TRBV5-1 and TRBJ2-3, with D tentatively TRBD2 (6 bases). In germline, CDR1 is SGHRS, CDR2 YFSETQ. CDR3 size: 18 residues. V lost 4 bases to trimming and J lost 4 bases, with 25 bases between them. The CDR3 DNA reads TGCGCCAGCAGCCAAGACCTTACCTCCAGGCGGGGCGCAGATACGCAGTATTTT. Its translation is CASSQDLTSRRGADTQYF.

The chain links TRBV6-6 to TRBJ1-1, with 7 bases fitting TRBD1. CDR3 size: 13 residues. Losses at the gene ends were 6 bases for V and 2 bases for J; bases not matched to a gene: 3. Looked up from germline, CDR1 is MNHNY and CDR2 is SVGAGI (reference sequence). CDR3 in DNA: TGTGCCAGCAGAAGAGGGGGCAACACTGAAGCTTTCTTT. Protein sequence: CASRRGGNTEAFF.

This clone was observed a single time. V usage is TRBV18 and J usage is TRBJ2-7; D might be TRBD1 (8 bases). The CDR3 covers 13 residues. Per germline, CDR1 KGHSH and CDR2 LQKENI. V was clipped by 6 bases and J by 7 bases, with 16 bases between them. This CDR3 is CASSTGGVGEQYV. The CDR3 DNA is TGTGCCAGCTCTACAGGGGGGGTTGGGGAGCAGTACGTC.

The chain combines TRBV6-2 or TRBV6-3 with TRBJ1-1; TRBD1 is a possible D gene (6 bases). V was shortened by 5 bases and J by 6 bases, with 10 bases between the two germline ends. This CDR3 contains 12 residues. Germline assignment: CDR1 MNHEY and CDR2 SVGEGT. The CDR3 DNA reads TGTGCCAGCAGTACGGGGGGGCCTGAAGCTTTCTTT. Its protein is CASSTGGPEAFF.

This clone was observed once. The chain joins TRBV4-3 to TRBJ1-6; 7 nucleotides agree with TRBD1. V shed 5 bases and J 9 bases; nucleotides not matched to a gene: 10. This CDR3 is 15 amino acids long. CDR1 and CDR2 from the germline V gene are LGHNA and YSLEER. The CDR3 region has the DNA TGCGCCAGCAGCTTCATGACAGGGCTCGGTTCACCCCTCCACTTT. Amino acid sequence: CASSFMTGLGSPLHF.

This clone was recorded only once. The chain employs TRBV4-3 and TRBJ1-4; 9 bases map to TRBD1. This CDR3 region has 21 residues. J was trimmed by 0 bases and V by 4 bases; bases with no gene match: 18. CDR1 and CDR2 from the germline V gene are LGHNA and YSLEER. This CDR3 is CASSRLPSGTGSLATNEKLFF. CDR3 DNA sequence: TGCGCCAGCAGCCGCCTTCCGTCCGGGACAGGGAGTCTTGCAACTAATGAAAAACTGTTTTTT.

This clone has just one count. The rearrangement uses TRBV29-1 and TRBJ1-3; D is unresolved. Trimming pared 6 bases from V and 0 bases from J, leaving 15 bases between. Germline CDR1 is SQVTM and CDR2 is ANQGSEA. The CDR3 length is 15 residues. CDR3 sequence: CSVKLPSDSGNTIYF. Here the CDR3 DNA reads TGCAGCGTGAAACTCCCGTCGGACTCTGGAAACACCATATATTTT.

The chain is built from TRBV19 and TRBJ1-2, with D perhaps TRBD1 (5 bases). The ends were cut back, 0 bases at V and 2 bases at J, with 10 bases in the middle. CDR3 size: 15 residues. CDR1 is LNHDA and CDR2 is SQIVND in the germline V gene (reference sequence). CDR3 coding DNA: TGTGCCAGTAGTATAGATTCTTGGGGGAACTATGGCTACACCTTC. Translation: CASSIDSWGNYGYTF.

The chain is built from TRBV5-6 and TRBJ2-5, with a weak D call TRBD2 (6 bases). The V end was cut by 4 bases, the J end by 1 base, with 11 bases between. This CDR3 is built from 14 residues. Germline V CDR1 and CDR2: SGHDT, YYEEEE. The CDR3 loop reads CASSPGAVQETQYF. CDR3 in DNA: TGTGCCAGCAGCCCGGGAGCCGTCCAAGAGACCCAGTACTTC.

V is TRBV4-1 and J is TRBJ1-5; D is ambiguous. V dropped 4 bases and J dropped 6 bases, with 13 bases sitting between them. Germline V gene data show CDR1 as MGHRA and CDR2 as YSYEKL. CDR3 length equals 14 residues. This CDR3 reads CASSPSGAPQPQHF. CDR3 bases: TGCGCCAGCAGCCCTTCAGGAGCCCCTCAGCCCCAGCATTTT.

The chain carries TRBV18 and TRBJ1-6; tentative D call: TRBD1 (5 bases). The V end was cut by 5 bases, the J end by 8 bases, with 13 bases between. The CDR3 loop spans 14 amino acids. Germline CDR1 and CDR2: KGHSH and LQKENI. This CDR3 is CASSEYSGDSPLHF. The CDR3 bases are TGTGCCAGCTCAGAGTACTCGGGGGATTCACCCCTCCACTTT.

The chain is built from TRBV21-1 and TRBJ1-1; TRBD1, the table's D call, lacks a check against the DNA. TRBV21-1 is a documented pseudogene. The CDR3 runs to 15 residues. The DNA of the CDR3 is TGTGCCAGCAGCAAAATAAAGGGGCCCTACACTGAAGCTTTCTTT. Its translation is CASSKIKGPYTEAFF.

Written as DNA, the CDR3 is TGTGCCAGCAGTGAAGGGCCACTTGGGGGTTCAGATACGCAGTATTTT. Translation gives CASSEGPLGGSDTQYF. The chain links TRBV2 to TRBJ2-3; the D call may be TRBD1 or TRBD2 (5 bases each). CDR3 length equals 16 residues. Germline loops: CDR1 SNHLY, CDR2 FYNNEI. The V end was cut by 1 base, the J end by 4 bases, with 15 bases between.

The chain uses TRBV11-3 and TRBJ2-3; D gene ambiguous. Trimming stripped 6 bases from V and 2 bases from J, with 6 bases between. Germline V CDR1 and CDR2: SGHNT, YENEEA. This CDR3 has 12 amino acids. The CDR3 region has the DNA TGTGCCAGCAGAGGACCCACAGATACGCAGTATTTT. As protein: CASRGPTDTQYF.

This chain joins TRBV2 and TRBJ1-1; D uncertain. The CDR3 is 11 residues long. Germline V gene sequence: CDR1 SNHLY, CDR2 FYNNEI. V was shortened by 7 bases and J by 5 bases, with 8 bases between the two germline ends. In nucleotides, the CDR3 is TGTGCCAGCAAACGGGGAACTGAAGCTTTCTTT. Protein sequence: CASKRGTEAFF.

In DNA, the CDR3 is TGTGCCAGCAGCCAATACCCGGGGACGGTGGGAAATGAGCAGTTCTTC. Its translation is CASSQYPGTVGNEQFF. The chain carries TRBV3-1 (or the pseudogene TRBV3-2) and TRBJ2-1, with D perhaps assigned TRBD1 or TRBD2 (5 bases each). The V end was cut by 2 bases, the J end by 7 bases, with 18 bases between. This CDR3 region has 16 residues. Germline V gene data show CDR1 as LGHDT and CDR2 as YNNKEL (reference sequence).

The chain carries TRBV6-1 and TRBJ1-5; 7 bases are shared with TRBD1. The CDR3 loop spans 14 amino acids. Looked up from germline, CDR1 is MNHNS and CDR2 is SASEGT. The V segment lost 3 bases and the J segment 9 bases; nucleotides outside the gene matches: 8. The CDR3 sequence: CASSDDLRGPPQHF. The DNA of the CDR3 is TGTGCCAGCAGTGACGATCTAAGGGGGCCGCCCCAGCATTTT.

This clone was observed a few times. The CDR3 bases are TGTGCCAGCAGCGTGGCTAGCGGTAGGAGTGAGCAGTTCTTC. Amino acids: CASSVASGRSEQFF. V usage is TRBV9 and J usage is TRBJ2-1, with 7 bases lining up with TRBD2. The germline V gene has CDR1 SGDLS and CDR2 YYNGEE. CDR3 length: 14 amino acids. V shed 2 bases and J 9 bases; nucleotides not matched to a gene: 8.

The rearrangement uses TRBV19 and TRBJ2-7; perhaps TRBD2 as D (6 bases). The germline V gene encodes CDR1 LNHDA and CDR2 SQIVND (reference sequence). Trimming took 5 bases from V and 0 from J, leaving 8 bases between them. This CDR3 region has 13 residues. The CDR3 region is CASSLGGSYEQYF. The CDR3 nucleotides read TGTGCCAGTAGTTTGGGGGGCTCCTACGAGCAGTACTTC.

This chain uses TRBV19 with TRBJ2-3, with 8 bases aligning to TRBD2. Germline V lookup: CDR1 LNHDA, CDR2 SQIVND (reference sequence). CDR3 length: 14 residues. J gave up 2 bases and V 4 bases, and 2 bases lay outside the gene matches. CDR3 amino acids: CASSSGGFTDTQYF. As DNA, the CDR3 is TGTGCCAGTAGTAGCGGGGGGTTCACAGATACGCAGTATTTT.

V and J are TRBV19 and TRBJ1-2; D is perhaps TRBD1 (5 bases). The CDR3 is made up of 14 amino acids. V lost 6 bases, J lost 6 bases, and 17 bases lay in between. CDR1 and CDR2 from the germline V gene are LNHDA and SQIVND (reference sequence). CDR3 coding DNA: TGTGCCAGTAGCGCAAGACGAGGGGTGAATGGCTACACCTTC. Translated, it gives CASSARRGVNGYTF.

Written as DNA, the CDR3 is TGTGCCACCAGCAGGGACAGAATCTACACTGAAGCTTTCTTT. This encodes CATSRDRIYTEAFF. The chain employs TRBV15 and TRBJ1-1; possibly TRBD1 for D (6 bases). Germline CDR1 is LNHNV and CDR2 is YYDKDF (reference sequence). The CDR3 runs 14 residues. V lost 3 bases and J 3 bases, leaving 11 bases between the germline ends.

CDR3 nucleotide sequence: TGTGCCAGCAGTTTTTTCAATGAGCAGTTCTTC. It codes for CASSFFNEQFF. V is TRBV27 and J is TRBJ2-1; no clear D. Per the germline V gene, CDR1 is MNHEY and CDR2 is SMNVEV (reference sequence). The CDR3 loop spans 11 amino acids. V was trimmed by 3 bases and J by 6 bases, leaving 3 bases between them.

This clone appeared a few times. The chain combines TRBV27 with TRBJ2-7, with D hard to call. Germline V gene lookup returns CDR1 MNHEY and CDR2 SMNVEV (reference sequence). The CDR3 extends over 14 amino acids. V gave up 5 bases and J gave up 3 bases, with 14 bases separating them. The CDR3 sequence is CASSPLHRIYEQYV. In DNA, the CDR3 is TGTGCCAGCAGTCCCCTACACCGCATCTACGAGCAGTACGTC.